The next 13 T cell receptor beta chains were all read from a single sample in a study of blood T cell repertoires in COVID-19 (TCRdb year 2020). Library preparation used the immunoSEQ multiplex PCR assay. Sourced from immuneACCESS, this table was stored by TCRdb with only in-frame sequences that have V and J called. A share of the clones is absent; for the studies checked, an unresolved V gene accounts for under half, and the remainder has no known explanation. Counted in this sample were about 140,000 clones; more than 65% of them appeared once. The ten top clones hold roughly 10% of the sample. Sequenced input: peripheral blood. The receptor source for this set is a man aged 55 to 69 with active or convalescent COVID-19.

This rearrangement joins TRBV19 to TRBJ2-3; 9 nucleotides line up with TRBD1. After removal of 10 bases from V and 0 bases from J, the junction contained 2 bases not matched to a gene. CDR1 and CDR2 from the germline V gene are LNHDA and SQIVND (reference sequence). The CDR3 spans 13 residues. The CDR3 DNA reads TGTGCCATTGGGACAGGGAGCACAGATACGCAGTATTTT. It specifies CAIGTGSTDTQYF.

The chain recombines TRBV5-4 with TRBJ2-1; D is uncertain. The V end lost 0 bases, the J end lost 0 bases, and 10 bases lay between the germline ends. The CDR3 sequence is 16 residues long. Germline V gives CDR1 SGHNT, CDR2 YYREEE (reference sequence). CDR3 in DNA: TGTGCCAGCAGCTTGGGACTCACGGACTCCTACAATGAGCAGTTCTTC. This translates into CASSLGLTDSYNEQFF.

J is TRBJ2-1 and V is TRBV5-4; 13 bases agree with TRBD2. V lost 0 bases to trimming and J lost 8 bases; unmatched junction nucleotides: 2. The CDR3 extends over 15 amino acids. From germline, CDR1 is SGHNT and CDR2 YYREEE (reference sequence). The CDR3 loop is CASSLGLAGGDEQFF. The CDR3 region has the DNA TGTGCCAGCAGCTTGGGACTAGCGGGGGGTGATGAGCAGTTCTTC.

The gene calls are TRBV11-2 and TRBJ2-3, with 9 bases matching TRBD1. This CDR3 region has 16 residues. Germline V gene data show CDR1 as SGHAT and CDR2 as FQNNGV. Trimming took 4 bases from V and 4 from J; bases not matched to a gene: 9. Written as DNA, the CDR3 is TGTGCCAGCAGCTCTCTAAGGGGACAGGGCCCAGATACGCAGTATTTT. This translates into CASSSLRGQGPDTQYF.

This clone was seen once. The gene calls are TRBV28 and TRBJ1-5; 8 bases agree with TRBD1. Germline V gives CDR1 MDHEN, CDR2 SYDVKM. The CDR3 length is 15 residues. With 2 bases clipped from V and 4 bases from J, the junction kept 4 bases outside the gene matches. CDR3 sequence: CASSLPGGSNQPQHF. The CDR3 nucleotides are TGTGCCAGCAGTTTACCAGGGGGCAGTAATCAGCCCCAGCATTTT.

The chain's CDR3 is CASSQVTSPTDTQYF. The CDR3 nucleotides are TGCGCCAGCAGCCAAGTGACTAGCCCCACAGATACGCAGTATTTT. The chain has TRBV4-1 and TRBJ2-3; TRBD2 agrees at 7 bases. This CDR3 contains 15 residues. Looked up from germline, CDR1 is MGHRA and CDR2 is YSYEKL. The V gene end was trimmed by 1 base and the J gene end by 2 bases; junction bases not matched to a gene: 3.

The rearrangement joins TRBV6-2 or TRBV6-3 to TRBJ2-5; 15 nucleotides agree with TRBD2. The V segment lost 0 bases and the J segment 5 bases; nucleotides outside the gene matches: 16. The germline V gene has CDR1 MNHEY and CDR2 SVGEGT. This CDR3 has 21 amino acids. The CDR3 nucleotides read TGTGCCAGCAGTTACTCGACCCACCGGACTAGCGGGGGGGCCCCTTACGAGACCCAGTACTTC. Its protein is CASSYSTHRTSGGAPYETQYF.

This CDR3 is CASSGSRTGGENYGYTF. The CDR3 DNA reads TGTGCCAGCAGCGGATCTCGGACAGGGGGAGAGAACTATGGCTACACCTTC. The chain uses TRBV7-9 and TRBJ1-2, with 10 bases that match TRBD1. The CDR3 is made up of 17 amino acids. Germline V gives CDR1 SEHNR, CDR2 FQNEAQ (reference sequence). With V trimmed by 5 bases and J by 2 bases, 11 bases remained unmatched. The entire variable domain, with the rest obtained from reference TRBV7-9 and TRBJ1-2, is as follows: DTGVSQNPRHKITKRGQNVTFRCDPISEHNRLYWYRQTLGQGPEFLTYFQNEAQLEKSRLLSDRFSAERPKGSFSTLEIQRTEQGDSAMYLCASSGSRTGGENYGYTFGSGTRLTVV.

CDR3 in amino acids: CASSEGTSVTDTQYF. DNA of the CDR3: TGTGCCAGCAGTGAAGGGACTAGCGTGACGGATACGCAGTATTTT. J is TRBJ2-3 and V is TRBV6-4, with 10 bases identical to TRBD2. V was pared by 3 bases and J by 6 bases, with 6 bases of the junction left unmatched. This CDR3 region has 15 residues. Germline-derived CDR1 and CDR2 are MRHNA and SNTAGT.

The chain combines TRBV27 with TRBJ2-7; TRBD2 aligns across 8 bases. Germline V gene data show CDR1 as MNHEY and CDR2 as SMNVEV (reference sequence). The length of the CDR3 is 14 residues. The J segment lost 6 bases and the V segment lost 6 bases, leaving 10 bases of the junction unmatched. CDR3 amino acids: CASSPRGLAREQYV. CDR3 DNA: TGTGCCAGCAGCCCCCGCGGACTAGCTCGCGAGCAGTACGTC.

The rearrangement joins TRBV27 to TRBJ2-1; tentatively, D is TRBD2 (6 bases). The CDR3 runs 13 residues. Looked up from germline, CDR1 is MNHEY and CDR2 is SMNVEV (reference sequence). Trimming shortened V by 10 bases and J by 4 bases, and 14 bases separated the two germline ends. CDR3 DNA sequence: TGTGCCACCGGGGGACTGGGTTACAATGAGCAGTTCTTC. Translated, it gives CATGGLGYNEQFF.

The V gene is TRBV19, the J gene TRBJ1-1; no reliable D call. The CDR3 spans 14 residues. Trimming shortened V by 3 bases and J by 4 bases, and 12 bases separated the two germline ends. Germline CDR1 reads LNHDA; CDR2 reads SQIVND (reference sequence). In DNA, the CDR3 is TGTGCCAGTAGTATCGTTCCGGAGGGCACTGAAGCTTTCTTT. Its protein is CASSIVPEGTEAFF.

This chain joins TRBV7-2 and TRBJ2-3; 9 bases align to TRBD2. The CDR3 sequence is 16 residues long. Looked up from germline, CDR1 is SGHTA and CDR2 is FQGNSA. V was clipped by 0 bases and J by 4 bases; unmatched bases: 5. CDR3 protein: CASSLAWRGGADTQYF. In DNA form, the CDR3 reads TGTGCCAGCAGCTTAGCTTGGCGGGGGGGTGCAGATACGCAGTATTTT. Combining the CDR3 with reference TRBV7-2 and TRBJ2-3 gives the whole variable domain GAGVSQSPSNKVTEKGKDVELRCDPISGHTALYWYRQSLGQGLEFLIYFQGNSAPDKSGLPSDRFSAERTGGSVSTLTIQRTQQEDSAVYLCASSLAWRGGADTQYFGPGTRLTVL.